The 11 T cell receptor beta chains given below trace back to one sample, sequenced in a study of Ad26.COV2.S vaccination and SARS-CoV-2 variants. TCRdb keeps only in-frame clones here, not all; method: immunoSEQ multiplex PCR. Seen here are 300,000 to 350,000 clones, roughly 90% observed once, and the top ten hold 5.5% to 7%. Treatment noted: about 20 received Ad26.COV2.S at low or high dose, single or two shots; several received placebo; per-sample allocation not given. Vaccine and placebo recipients were sampled on day 63 after the first injection. The sequencing here drew on peripheral blood, taken in a trial of Ad26.COV2.S vaccine versus placebo. These receptors were taken from a person between 18 and 59 years old who received the Ad26.COV2.S COVID-19 vaccine or a placebo.

This clone was detected only once. The chain uses TRBV6-2 or TRBV6-3 and TRBJ2-1, with TRBD2 matching over 12 bases. V was clipped by 2 bases and J by 9 bases; unmatched bases: 8. CDR1 MNHEY and CDR2 SVGEGT come from the germline V gene. CDR3 size: 16 residues. CDR3 sequence (DNA): TGTGCCAGCAGTTACGCGAGGACTAGCGGGATGGGTGAGCAGTTCTTC. Amino acids: CASSYARTSGMGEQFF.

The gene calls are TRBV28 and TRBJ1-2; D is undetermined. Germline CDR1 MDHEN, CDR2 SYDVKM. The length of the CDR3 is 14 residues. With 5 bases removed from V and 2 bases from J, the gap between germline ends came to 12 bases. CDR3 nucleotides: TGTGCCAGCAGTCCTCCCGGGAGGAACTATGGCTACACCTTC. It yields the protein CASSPPGRNYGYTF.

The chain joins TRBV2 to TRBJ1-5; 8 bases are a match to TRBD1. This CDR3 is 15 amino acids long. V gave up 2 bases and J gave up 4 bases; unmatched junction bases: 4. The V gene's germline CDR1 is SNHLY and CDR2 FYNNEI. CDR3 nucleotide sequence: TGTGCCAGCAGTGAACAACAGGGGGAAAATCAGCCCCAGCATTTT. Its translation is CASSEQQGENQPQHF.

The chain uses TRBV9 and TRBJ1-5; TRBD1 aligns across 8 bases. The germline V gene has CDR1 SGDLS and CDR2 YYNGEE. The CDR3 spans 15 residues. Unmatched junction bases numbered 3, after V lost 3 bases and J lost 1 base. CDR3 protein: CASSAQGASNQPQHF. CDR3 nucleotide sequence: TGTGCCAGCAGCGCTCAGGGGGCGAGCAATCAGCCCCAGCATTTT. Based on the CDR3 plus reference TRBV9 and TRBJ1-5, the full variable domain is DSGVTQTPKHLITATGQRVTLRCSPRSGDLSVYWYQQSLDQGLQFLIQYYNGEERAKGNILERFSAQQFPDLHSELNLSSLELGDSALYFCASSAQGASNQPQHFGDGTRLSIL.

The V and J genes are TRBV28 and TRBJ1-6; D remains ambiguous. V was cut by 2 bases and J by 12 bases, with 5 bases left in between. CDR3 size: 11 residues. Germline V gives CDR1 MDHEN, CDR2 SYDVKM. CDR3 in DNA: TGTGCCAGCAGTTTAACCGAACCCCTCCACTTT. Amino acid sequence: CASSLTEPLHF.

The chain employs TRBV4-3 and TRBJ1-3; no firm D call. The CDR3 extends over 16 amino acids. V was trimmed by 1 base and J by 0 bases, leaving 10 bases between them. Germline loops: CDR1 LGHNA, CDR2 YSLEER. The DNA for the CDR3 is TGCGCCAGCAGCCAAGGAACTGGGCGCTCTGGAAACACCATATATTTT. Its translation: CASSQGTGRSGNTIYF.

V gene TRBV4-1 combines with J gene TRBJ2-3; either TRBD1 or TRBD2 may supply D (5 bases each). In germline, CDR1 is MGHRA, CDR2 YSYEKL. The CDR3 is 15 amino acids. V dropped 1 base and J dropped 0 bases, with 8 bases sitting between them. The CDR3 DNA sequence: TGCGCCAGCAGCCAAGGGGGGTTTAGCACAGATACGCAGTATTTT. Its protein is CASSQGGFSTDTQYF.

The rearrangement uses TRBV29-1 and TRBJ2-7, with 8 bases lining up with TRBD2. Unmatched junction bases numbered 9, after V lost 5 bases and J lost 6 bases. The CDR3 is 13 amino acids. Germline lookup yields CDR1 SQVTM and CDR2 ANQGSEA. The chain's CDR3 is CSVKKGLESEQYF. In DNA form, the CDR3 reads TGCAGCGTTAAGAAGGGACTAGAATCCGAGCAGTACTTC.

The chain is built from TRBV19 and TRBJ2-7; D is undetermined. The V and J ends lost 5 bases and 2 bases respectively, with 22 bases between them. Looked up from germline, CDR1 is LNHDA and CDR2 is SQIVND (reference sequence). CDR3 length equals 17 residues. The CDR3: CASSALDVTDGPYEQYF. CDR3 sequence (DNA): TGTGCCAGTAGTGCGCTGGACGTCACCGATGGGCCCTACGAGCAGTACTTC.

This clone has more than one count but fewer than ten. The chain is built from TRBV15 and TRBJ2-1; tentative D call: TRBD2 (7 bases). Germline V gives CDR1 LNHNV, CDR2 YYDKDF (reference sequence). With 0 bases removed from V and 6 bases from J, the gap between germline ends came to 12 bases. The CDR3 sequence is 15 residues long. CDR3 protein: CATSRDRGGGNEQFF. The CDR3 nucleotides read TGTGCCACCAGCAGAGATCGGGGAGGGGGCAATGAGCAGTTCTTC.

This chain uses TRBV5-1 with TRBJ2-3, with D uncertain. CDR1 and CDR2 (germline): SGHRS, YFSETQ. The CDR3 totals 16 residues. V was shortened by 4 bases and J by 2 bases, with 17 bases between the two germline ends. The chain's CDR3 is CASSLELTLNTDTQYF. In DNA, the CDR3 is TGCGCCAGCAGCCTGGAGCTAACACTTAACACAGATACGCAGTATTTT.